Below, 12 T cell receptor beta chains from the same sample are listed, as sequenced in a study of cytomegalovirus exposure and HLA in healthy donors. 60 Vbeta and 13 Jbeta primers were used in PCR. Data came from immunoSEQ multiplex PCR; TCRdb stores just in-frame clones and leaves some out. The repertoire holds around 95,000 clones, nearly 80% seen once, with about 4% in the top ten. Sample: PBMCs. Source of these receptors: a woman between 40 and 55 years old in good health and CMV-seropositive.

The chain joins TRBV10-3 to TRBJ2-2; 7 positions match TRBD2. Germline lookup yields CDR1 ENHRY and CDR2 SYGVKD. Trimming cost V 10 bases and J 4 bases; bases outside gene matches: 9. The CDR3 consists of 14 residues. The CDR3 DNA sequence: TGTGCCACTAGAACGGGAGGCGGCACCGGGGAGCTGTTTTTT. Protein product: CATRTGGGTGELFF.

This sequence joins TRBV2 and TRBJ2-1; 11 positions agree with TRBD2. The CDR3 has 16 amino acids. The V segment lost 6 bases and the J segment 9 bases; nucleotides outside the gene matches: 13. The germline gives CDR1 SNHLY, CDR2 FYNNEI. For the CDR3, the DNA is TGTGCCAGCAGAGCTACTCTAGCGGGGGGTTTGAGTGAGCAGTTCTTC. Its protein is CASRATLAGGLSEQFF.

This sequence joins TRBV7-2 and TRBJ2-2; D is possibly TRBD1 (5 bases). The CDR3 has 14 residues. V dropped 2 bases and J dropped 8 bases, with 12 bases sitting between them. Germline V gene lookup returns CDR1 SGHTA and CDR2 FQGNSA. Written as DNA, the CDR3 is TGTGCCAGCAGCTTACCCAGGGAAACTGGGGAGCTGTTTTTT. This encodes CASSLPRETGELFF.

The V and J genes are TRBV5-4 and TRBJ1-1, with a weak D call TRBD1 (5 bases). CDR3 length equals 16 residues. The germline CDR1 and CDR2 sequences are SGHNT and YYREEE (reference sequence). The germline V and J ends were trimmed by 4 bases and 0 bases, with 16 bases remaining between them. The CDR3 DNA reads TGTGCCAGCAGCCCGGATGGCGGGGCCATGAACACTGAAGCTTTCTTT. Amino acid sequence: CASSPDGGAMNTEAFF.

The J gene is TRBJ1-5, the V gene TRBV27, with 8 nucleotides matching TRBD1. CDR1 and CDR2 (germline): MNHEY, SMNVEV (reference sequence). This CDR3 is 16 amino acids long. V trimming: 1 base; J trimming: 2 bases; junction bases outside the gene matches: 4. CDR3 residues: CASSLWSGGGNQPQHF. The CDR3 coding sequence is TGTGCCAGCAGTTTATGGTCAGGGGGCGGCAATCAGCCCCAGCATTTT.

The chain combines TRBV7-8 with TRBJ2-7, with 7 bases that match TRBD1. J lost 0 bases, V lost 5 bases, and 4 bases had no gene match. Germline V lookup: CDR1 SGHVS, CDR2 FQNEAQ. The CDR3 is made up of 14 amino acids. The CDR3 region has the DNA TGTGCCAGCAGCCGACAGGGAGACTCCTACGAGCAGTACTTC. It yields the protein CASSRQGDSYEQYF.

J is TRBJ2-7 and V is TRBV7-6; TRBD2 agrees at 7 bases. V was pared by 5 bases and J by 7 bases, with 8 bases of the junction left unmatched. The germline V gene has CDR1 SGHVS and CDR2 FNYEAQ. The CDR3 runs to 13 residues. CDR3: CASSADLGREQYF. The CDR3 nucleotides are TGTGCCAGCAGCGCCGATCTCGGGAGGGAGCAGTACTTC.

The chain combines TRBV11-2 with TRBJ2-1, with TRBD2 matching 12 bases. From germline, CDR1 is SGHAT and CDR2 FQNNGV. This CDR3 contains 15 residues. The junction had 5 bases not matched to a gene; V was cut back by 0 bases and J by 11 bases. The CDR3, as DNA: TGTGCCAGCAGCTTAGAACTGACTAGCGGGAGAAAGCAGTTCTTC. Protein product: CASSLELTSGRKQFF.

The CDR3 spells CSAPRVGGSDTQYF. The DNA of the CDR3 is TGCAGCGCCCCTAGGGTCGGGGGTTCGGATACGCAGTATTTT. This chain joins TRBV29-1 and TRBJ2-3; D may be TRBD2 (6 bases). CDR1 and CDR2 (germline): SQVTM, ANQGSEA. V lost 7 bases and J lost 6, with 20 bases in between. This CDR3 contains 14 residues.

This rearrangement joins TRBV5-4 to TRBJ1-1; TRBD1 aligns across 7 bases. The trim removed 4 bases at V and 7 bases at J, leaving 10 bases unmatched. The CDR3 contains 14 residues. Germline V gene sequence: CDR1 SGHNT, CDR2 YYREEE (reference sequence). The CDR3 sequence: CASSPRQGFGEAFF. In DNA form, the CDR3 reads TGTGCCAGCAGCCCAAGACAGGGATTCGGTGAAGCTTTCTTT. Drawing the rest from reference TRBV5-4 and TRBJ1-1, the complete variable domain is ETGVTQSPTHLIKTRGQQVTLRCSSQSGHNTVSWYQQALGQGPQFIFQYYREEENGRGNFPPRFSGLQFPNYSSELNVNALELDDSALYLCASSPRQGFGEAFFGQGTRLTVV.

The CDR3 spells CASRTGRGNQPQHF. The CDR3 DNA reads TGTGCCAGCCGTACAGGAAGGGGCAATCAGCCCCAGCATTTT. The chain has TRBV18 and TRBJ1-5; tentative D call: TRBD1 (5 bases). The germline V gene has CDR1 KGHSH and CDR2 LQKENI. This CDR3 has 14 residues. Trimming pared 8 bases from V and 2 bases from J, leaving 13 bases between.

V is TRBV4-1 and J is TRBJ2-4, with unresolved D. Germline CDR1 reads MGHRA; CDR2 reads YSYEKL. The CDR3 contains 18 residues. With 1 base removed from V and 0 bases from J, the gap between germline ends came to 16 bases. DNA of the CDR3: TGCGCCAGCAGCCAAGCTCCTAGAGGAGAAATAGCCAAAAACATTCAGTACTTC. This translates into CASSQAPRGEIAKNIQYF.